This T cell receptor (beta chain) comes out of a study of blood T cell repertoires in COVID-19. Study as a whole: The analysed material was cDNA or gDNA that came from T cells, B-cell-depleted T cells, or PBMCs.

Sequencing was performed with immunoSEQ multiplex PCR; in TCRdb, only in-frame clones are kept and a portion is missing. This table has 150,000 to 200,000 clones, about 89% appearing once. V shed 5 bases and J 2 bases; nucleotides not matched to a gene: 3. The CDR3 has 14 amino acids. Germline V CDR1 and CDR2: ENHRY, SYGVKD. This clone was counted between two and nine times. The receptor's source is an older man with acute or convalescent COVID-19. Sequencing used peripheral blood. The chain recombines TRBV10-3 with TRBJ1-5; 7 bases match TRBD1. CDR3 coding DNA: TGTGCCATCAGTTATGACAGGGGCAATCAGCCCCAGCATTTT. It codes for CAISYDRGNQPQHF.